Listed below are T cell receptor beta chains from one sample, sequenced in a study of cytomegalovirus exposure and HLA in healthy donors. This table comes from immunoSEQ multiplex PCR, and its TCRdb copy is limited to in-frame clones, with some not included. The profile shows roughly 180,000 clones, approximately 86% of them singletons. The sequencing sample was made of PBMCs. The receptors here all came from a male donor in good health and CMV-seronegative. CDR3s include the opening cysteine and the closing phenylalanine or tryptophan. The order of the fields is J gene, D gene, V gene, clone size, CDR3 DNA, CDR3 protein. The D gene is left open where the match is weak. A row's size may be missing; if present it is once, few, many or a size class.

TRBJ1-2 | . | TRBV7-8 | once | TGTGCCAGCAGCTTCGGTCAAAGGGGAAGTGGCTACACCTTC | CASSFGQRGSGYTF
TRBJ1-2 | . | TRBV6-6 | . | TGTGCCAGCAGAAATTCGGCGGTTAACTATGGCTACACCTTC | CASRNSAVNYGYTF
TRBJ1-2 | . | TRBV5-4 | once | TGTGCCAGCAGCCCCGACAATAACTATGGCTACACCTTC | CASSPDNNYGYTF
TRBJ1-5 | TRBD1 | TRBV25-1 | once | TGTGCCAGCAGCGGGACAGGGGGTCGTCAGCCCCAGCATTTT | CASSGTGGRQPQHF
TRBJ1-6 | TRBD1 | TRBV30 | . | TGTGCCTGGAGTATCCCGGGACAGATTTATAATTCACCCCTCCACTTT | CAWSIPGQIYNSPLHF
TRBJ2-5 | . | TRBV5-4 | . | TGTGCCAGCAGCTTGGCGCAGGGTAAAGGAGAGACCCAGTACTTC | CASSLAQGKGETQYF
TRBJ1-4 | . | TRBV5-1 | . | TGCGCCAGCAGCCCCGGCGGGGTAACTAATGAAAAACTGTTTTTT | CASSPGGVTNEKLFF
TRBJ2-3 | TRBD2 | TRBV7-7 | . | TGTGCCAGCAGCCCATTAGCGGGAGTGACAGATACGCAGTATTTT | CASSPLAGVTDTQYF
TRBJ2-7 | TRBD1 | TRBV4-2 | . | TGTGCCAGCAGCGAAAGAGGACAGGGGTCCCACGAGCAGTACTTC | CASSERGQGSHEQYF
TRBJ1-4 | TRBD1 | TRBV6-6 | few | TGTGCCAGCAGTTACGCCCGGACAGGGTTAAGTGAAAAACTGTTTTTT | CASSYARTGLSEKLFF
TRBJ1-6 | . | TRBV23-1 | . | TGCGCCAGTGGACTGGGCAGCTCATATAATTCACCCCTCCACTTT | CASGLGSSYNSPLHF
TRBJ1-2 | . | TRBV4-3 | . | TGCGCCAGCAGCCAACACACTAAAAAGAACTATGGCTACACCTTC | CASSQHTKKNYGYTF
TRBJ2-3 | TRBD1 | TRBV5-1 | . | TGCGCCAGCAGCTTGGGAGGGGGCGCCTACACAGATACGCAGTATTTT | CASSLGGGAYTDTQYF
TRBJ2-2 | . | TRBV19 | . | TGTGCCAGTAGTATAGTCCAGGGTTCGGGCACCGGGGAGCTGTTTTTT | CASSIVQGSGTGELFF
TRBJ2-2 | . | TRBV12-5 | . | TGTGCTAGTGGGAATAGGAACACCGGGGAGCTGTTTTTT | CASGNRNTGELFF
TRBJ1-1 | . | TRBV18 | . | TGTGCCAGCTCACTACAGGGGAACACTGAAGCTTTCTTT | CASSLQGNTEAFF
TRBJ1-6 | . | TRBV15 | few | TGTGCCACCACCCCAACCGGTGTCCCTAATTCACCCCTCCACTTT | CATTPTGVPNSPLHF
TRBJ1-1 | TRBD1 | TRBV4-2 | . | TGTGCCAGCAGCCAAGATACCGGGACAGGGCCGAACACTGAAGCTTTCTTT | CASSQDTGTGPNTEAFF
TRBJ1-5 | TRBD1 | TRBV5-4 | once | TGTGCCAGCAGCAGAGACAGGGGTCCGAATCAGCCCCAGCATTTT | CASSRDRGPNQPQHF
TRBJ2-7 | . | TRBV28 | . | TGTGCCAGCAGAGGAGGAGACGAGCAGTACTTC | CASRGGDEQYF
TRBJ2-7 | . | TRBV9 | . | TGTGCCAGCAGCGTAGATATTGATCCCAGGGATCGTCGGTACTTC | CASSVDIDPRDRRYF
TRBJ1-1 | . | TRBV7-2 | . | TGTGCCAGCAGCCCTTATAGTACAGCGGCTGAAGCTTTCTTT | CASSPYSTAAEAFF
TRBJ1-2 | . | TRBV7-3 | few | TGTGCCAGCAGCTCAAGGGGGGGTGGAATATGGAGTAGCTACACCTTC | CASSSRGGGIWSSYTF
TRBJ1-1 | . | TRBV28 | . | TGTGCCAGCGAAACTCCAGGTTCGGGGGTTTTCCCTGAAGCTTTCTTT | CASETPGSGVFPEAFF
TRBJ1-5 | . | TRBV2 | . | TGTGCCAGCTCACGAGATAGCAATCAGCCCCAGCATTTT | CASSRDSNQPQHF
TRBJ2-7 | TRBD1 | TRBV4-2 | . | TGTGCCAGCAGCGCCCAGACAGGGACCTACGAGCAGTACTTC | CASSAQTGTYEQYF
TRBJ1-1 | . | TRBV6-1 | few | TGTGCCAGCACAGGGCAGATTAACACTGAAGCTTTCTTT | CASTGQINTEAFF
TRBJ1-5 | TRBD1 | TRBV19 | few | TGTGCCAGTAGTGTTGGACAGGGCTATAGCAATCAGCCCCAGCATTTT | CASSVGQGYSNQPQHF
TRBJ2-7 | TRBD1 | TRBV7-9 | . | TGTTCCAGCAGCCCAAGAGGGGACAGGGGTACCTACGAGCAGTACTTC | CSSSPRGDRGTYEQYF
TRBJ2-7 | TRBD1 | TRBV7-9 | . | TGTGCCAGCAAGACAGGGGGTAAAGAGCAGTACTTC | CASKTGGKEQYF
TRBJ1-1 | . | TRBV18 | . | TGTGCCAGCTCAGCCGGACACCTGAACACTGAAGCTTTCTTT | CASSAGHLNTEAFF
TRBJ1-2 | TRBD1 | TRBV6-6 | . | TGTGCCAGCAGCCCCCCCTTAGGGGGCAGTGGCTACACCTTC | CASSPPLGGSGYTF
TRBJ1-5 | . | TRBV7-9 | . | TGTGCCAGCAGCTTAGGGGGGGTTGGCAATCAGCCCCAGCATTTT | CASSLGGVGNQPQHF
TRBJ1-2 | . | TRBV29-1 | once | TGCAGCGTTGGGTCAGGGAGGACTATCGGCTATGGCTACACCTTC | CSVGSGRTIGYGYTF
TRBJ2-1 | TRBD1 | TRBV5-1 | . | TGCGCCAGCAGCTTGGGCGGGACAGGGGGCCACAATGAGCAGTTCTTC | CASSLGGTGGHNEQFF
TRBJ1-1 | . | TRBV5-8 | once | TGTGCCAGCAGCTTTGCGGCACCCACTGAAGCTTTCTTT | CASSFAAPTEAFF
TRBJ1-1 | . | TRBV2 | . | TGTGCCAGCAGCCCCGGGTCGTTGAACACTGAAGCTTTCTTT | CASSPGSLNTEAFF
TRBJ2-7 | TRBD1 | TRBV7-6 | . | TGTGCCAGCAGCTCGACCGGACAGGGATGGGGCTACGAGCAGTACTTC | CASSSTGQGWGYEQYF
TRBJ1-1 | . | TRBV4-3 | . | TGCGCCAGCAGCCAAGATCGACGGAGGAACACTGAAGCTTTCTTT | CASSQDRRRNTEAFF
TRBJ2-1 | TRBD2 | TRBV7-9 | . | TGTGCCAGCAGCTCCGGGACTAGTGTTTGGGAGCAGTTCTTC | CASSSGTSVWEQFF
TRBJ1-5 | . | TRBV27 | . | TGTGCCAGCAGTTTATCCGGGGGGCAGAGCAATCAGCCCCAGCATTTT | CASSLSGGQSNQPQHF
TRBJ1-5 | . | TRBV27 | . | TGTGCCAGCAGTCCCAGGGTAGGTCAGCCCCAGCATTTT | CASSPRVGQPQHF
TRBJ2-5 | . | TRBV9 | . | TGTGCCAGCAGCTTCCGACACTTACAAGAGACCCAGTACTTC | CASSFRHLQETQYF
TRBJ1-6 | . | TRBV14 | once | TGTGCCACACACGGTAGGAGTCCCTATAATTCACCCCTCCACTTT | CATHGRSPYNSPLHF
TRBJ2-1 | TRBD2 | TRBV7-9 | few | TGTGCCAGCAGCTTAAGCGGGACCAACTACAATGAGCAGTTCTTC | CASSLSGTNYNEQFF
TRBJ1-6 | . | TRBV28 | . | TGTGCCAGCAGTTTCTGGCAGGCAAATTCACCCCTCCACTTT | CASSFWQANSPLHF
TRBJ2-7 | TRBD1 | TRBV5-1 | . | TGCGCCAGCAGCTCGTTAACCGGGACAGGGACACACGAGCAGTACTTC | CASSSLTGTGTHEQYF
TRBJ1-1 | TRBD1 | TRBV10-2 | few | TGCGCCAGCAGTGCCCTACAGGGGGTTGACACTGAAGCTTTCTTT | CASSALQGVDTEAFF
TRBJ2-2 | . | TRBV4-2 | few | TGTGCCAGCAGGCAAGCGGGTTCGAACACCGGGGAGCTGTTTTTT | CASRQAGSNTGELFF
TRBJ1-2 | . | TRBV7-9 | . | TGTGCCAGCACCGAACTCCCTAGCTCAGATGGCTACACCTTC | CASTELPSSDGYTF
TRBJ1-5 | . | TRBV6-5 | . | TGTGCCAGCAAACCGACAGGCAGGGATCAGCCCCAGCATTTT | CASKPTGRDQPQHF
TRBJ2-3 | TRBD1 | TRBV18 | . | TGTGCCAGCTCAACGGGACAGGGCGCAGGAGATACGCAGTATTTT | CASSTGQGAGDTQYF
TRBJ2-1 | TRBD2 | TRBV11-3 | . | TGTGCCAGCAGCCACGACGGGGGGGACAATGAGCAGTTCTTC | CASSHDGGDNEQFF
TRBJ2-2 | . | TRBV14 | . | TGTGCCAGCAGCTTCTGGAACACCGGGGAGCTGTTTTTT | CASSFWNTGELFF
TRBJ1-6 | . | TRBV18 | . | TGTGCCAGCTCACCGAACAGGAGCTCCTATAATTCACCCCTCCACTTT | CASSPNRSSYNSPLHF
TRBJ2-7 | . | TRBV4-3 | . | TGCGCCAGCAGCGCCGGGAGAGCTATGGGGCAGTACTTC | CASSAGRAMGQYF
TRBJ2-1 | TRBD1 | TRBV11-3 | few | TGTGCCAGCAGCCCCCGAGGACAGGGTTTGTACAATGAGCAGTTCTTC | CASSPRGQGLYNEQFF